A selection of T cell receptor beta chains follows, all from one sample in a study of cytomegalovirus exposure and HLA in healthy donors. Assay used: immunoSEQ multiplex PCR; TCRdb lists only in-frame clones, some missing. The sample includes some 88,000 clones, approximately 96% of them seen just once. Sequenced input: PBMCs. The receptors originated from a man younger than 35 in good health and CMV-seronegative. Both conserved end residues are part of each CDR3. Each record gives: D gene, clone size, J gene, V gene, CDR3 length, CDR3 DNA, CDR3 protein. A D gene is named only where the DNA matches it firmly. Only some rows state a clone size, as once, few, many or a class for expanded clones.

>TRBD1|NA|TRBJ1-4|TRBV6-1|17
TGTGCCAGCAGTGCCGTCCCGGGACAGGGGGCCGGGGAAAAACTGTTTTTT
CASSAVPGQGAGEKLFF
>TRBD1|NA|TRBJ1-1|TRBV7-8|15
TGTGCCAGCAGCATAACAGGGGGCCCGAACACTGAAGCTTTCTTT
CASSITGGPNTEAFF
>TRBD2|NA|TRBJ2-5|TRBV5-4|15
TGTGCCAGCAGCTTTTCTAGCGGAGGGTCAGAGACCCAGTACTTC
CASSFSSGGSETQYF
>TRBD1|once|TRBJ1-1|TRBV11-3|15
TGTGCCAGCAGCACAAGACAGGGGTTGAACACTGAAGCTTTCTTT
CASSTRQGLNTEAFF
>NA|once|TRBJ2-5|TRBV2|14
TGTGCCAGCCTGGGGGGCAGGGGGCAAGAGACCCAGTACTTC
CASLGGRGQETQYF
>TRBD1|NA|TRBJ2-1|TRBV6-5|14
TGTGCCAGCAGCCAAACAGGGGGAGGCGATGAGCAGTTCTTC
CASSQTGGGDEQFF
>TRBD1|NA|TRBJ2-5|TRBV9|15
TGTGCCAGCAGCGAGGGGACAGGGGGCCCGAAGACCCAGTACTTC
CASSEGTGGPKTQYF
>TRBD1|NA|TRBJ2-2|TRBV5-1|17
TGCGCCAGCAAACAACAGTCCGGGACAGCAAACACCGGGGAGCTGTTTTTT
CASKQQSGTANTGELFF
>NA|NA|TRBJ2-4|TRBV6-6|15
TGTGCCAGCAGCCCAAGCGGCGGGATGAAAAACATTCAGTACTTC
CASSPSGGMKNIQYF
>TRBD1|NA|TRBJ1-1|TRBV7-8|12
TGTGCCAGCAGGGACAGGGGGCTCGAAGCTTTCTTT
CASRDRGLEAFF
>NA|NA|TRBJ2-3|TRBV29-1|12
TGCAGCGCCCGAATGACAGGAGATACGCAGTATTTT
CSARMTGDTQYF
>NA|NA|TRBJ2-7|TRBV6-1|13
TGTGCCAGCAGTGACCTACCTGACAGGGAGCAGTACTTC
CASSDLPDREQYF
>NA|few|TRBJ2-7|TRBV28|14
TGTGCCAGCAGCCCTGGGGGACTTTACTACGAGCAGTACTTC
CASSPGGLYYEQYF
>NA|NA|TRBJ1-2|TRBV18|13
TGTGCCAGCTCACCACTGGGGGCGCAGGGCTACACCTTC
CASSPLGAQGYTF
>NA|NA|TRBJ2-6|TRBV5-4|16
TGTGCCAGCAGCCTGAGGTGGAACTCTGGGGCCAACGTCCTGACTTTC
CASSLRWNSGANVLTF
>TRBD1|NA|TRBJ1-5|TRBV9|15
TGTGCCAGCAGCGTTCAGGGGGCCCCCAATCAGCCCCAGCATTTT
CASSVQGAPNQPQHF
>NA|NA|TRBJ2-6|TRBV28|13
TGTGCCAGCAGCCCTTCTGGGGCCAACGTCCTGACTTTC
CASSPSGANVLTF
>NA|once|TRBJ1-1|TRBV12-5|11
TGTGCTAGTGGGTTAGGGGGTTCAGCTTTCTTT
CASGLGGSAFF
>NA|NA|TRBJ2-1|TRBV2|15
TGTGCCAGCAGTGAAGCCCGTATCTCCTACAATGAGCAGTTCTTC
CASSEARISYNEQFF
>NA|NA|TRBJ1-2|TRBV18|17
TGTGCCAGCTCACTACTCAGGGGTTTTTTCCTGGAGCATGGCTACACCTTC
CASSLLRGFFLEHGYTF
>TRBD1|NA|TRBJ1-4|TRBV6-6|16
TGTGCCAGCAGTTATCCAAAAGGGACAGGCCCTGAAAAACTGTTTTTT
CASSYPKGTGPEKLFF
>TRBD1|NA|TRBJ1-5|TRBV5-8|15
TGTGCCAGCGACCGGACAGGAAGAAACAATCAGCCCCAGCATTTT
CASDRTGRNNQPQHF
>NA|NA|TRBJ1-2|TRBV7-9|13
TGTGCCAGCAGCTTACCAGCTAACTATGGCTACACCTTC
CASSLPANYGYTF